This T cell receptor (beta chain) was sequenced during a study of cytomegalovirus exposure and HLA in healthy donors. The PCR was carried out with 60 Vbeta primers and 13 Jbeta primers. TCRdb's copy holds only in-frame clones and misses some; the assay was immunoSEQ multiplex PCR. The sample has around 140,000 clones, approximately 81% seen once. This CDR3 has 15 residues. V trimming: 4 bases; J trimming: 6 bases; junction bases outside the gene matches: 9. Per the germline V gene, CDR1 is SGHRS and CDR2 is YFSETQ. Overall study results and limits: Under in vitro conditions, a few CMV-associated chains were confirmed as specific for CMV antigens. No immune exposure information besides CMV serostatus was available. Later, an analysis found that common viral pathogens appeared to be linked with several of the most significant clusters.

Of note for this clone: Antigen: not known.

The origin of this receptor is a male donor in good health and CMV-seronegative. The chain couples TRBV5-1 to TRBJ2-1; 8 bases match TRBD1. Sequenced sample: PBMCs. The CDR3 nucleotides are TGCGCCAGCAGCCCAGGGACAGGCGGTGGCAATGAGCAGTTCTTC. Translated: CASSPGTGGGNEQFF.